The source of this T cell receptor beta chain is a study of CD8 T cells in Susac syndrome. The CDR3 runs 14 residues. Trimming pared 6 bases from V and 3 bases from J, leaving 11 bases between. Germline CDR1 reads MGHDK; CDR2 reads SYGVNS. Reverse transcription used about 0.45 to 1 ug RNA and random hexamers. A multiplex approach, immunoSEQ multiplex PCR, amplified TCR beta CDR3 across 54 Vbeta and 13 Jbeta. TCRdb processed the immunoSEQ multiplex PCR reads anew with MiXCR; each CDR3 protein has one entry. The sample holds some 400,000 distinct CDR3 sequences; around 83% are singletons and the top ten take approximately 0.11%. The study used treatment-naive patients who had stable or active relapsing-remitting disease as multiple sclerosis controls.

The TCR comes from a human donor with multiple sclerosis. V is TRBV25-1 and J is TRBJ2-2; a possible D gene is TRBD1 (5 bases). Sequencing used CD8+ T cells from PBMCs. CDR3 coding DNA: TGTGCCAGCAGGCAGGGTGGTGACACCGGGGAGCTGTTTTTT. Protein: CASRQGGDTGELFF.